A selection of T cell receptor beta chains follows, all from one sample in a study of regulatory T cells in long-lasting Graves disease. TCRdb re-called the multiplex PCR reads with MiXCR, one entry per CDR3 protein. The sample includes around 400,000 distinct CDR3 sequences, around 20% of them seen just once. This material consisted of peripheral blood mononuclear cells (PBMCs), taken when the disease was refractory, from a patient treated with antithyroid drugs. The receptor source for this set is a female donor with Graves disease. CDR3s include the opening cysteine and the closing phenylalanine or tryptophan. D genes are given only for firm matches. A clone size is listed for some rows: how often the clone was seen (once, few, many), or a class if it is expanded.

CDR3 DNA: TGCAGCGTTGGTGACGGGGGGGGCTATGGCTACACCTTC; CDR3 protein: CSVGDGGGYGYTF; V gene: TRBV29-1; J gene: TRBJ1-2; clone size: many; D gene: -
CDR3 DNA: TGTGCCAGCAGCTTAGCGCAAGTCGCAGAAGTTGAAAAACTGTTTTTT; CDR3 protein: CASSLAQVAEVEKLFF; V gene: TRBV11-2; J gene: TRBJ1-4; clone size: many; D gene: -
CDR3 DNA: TGTGCCAGCAGCTTAGCCTCGGGCTATGGCTACACCTTC; CDR3 protein: CASSLASGYGYTF; V gene: TRBV11-2; J gene: TRBJ1-2; clone size: -; D gene: -
CDR3 DNA: TGTGCCTGGAGTAATTTAGGGAACACTGAAGCTTTCTTT; CDR3 protein: CAWSNLGNTEAFF; V gene: TRBV30; J gene: TRBJ1-1; clone size: many; D gene: -
CDR3 DNA: TGTGCCAGCAGCGAGGACAGGATTGAGACCGGGGAGCTGTTTTTT; CDR3 protein: CASSEDRIETGELFF; V gene: TRBV5-6; J gene: TRBJ2-2; clone size: -; D gene: TRBD1
CDR3 DNA: TGTGCCAGTAGCCGGGAGGCAGGGCGAGAGACCCAGTACTTC; CDR3 protein: CASSREAGRETQYF; V gene: TRBV19; J gene: TRBJ2-5; clone size: -; D gene: TRBD2
CDR3 DNA: TGTGCCAGCAGTTCCCATCATCCGGGACCCATTCTCCGAGGCTACACCTTC; CDR3 protein: CASSSHHPGPILRGYTF; V gene: TRBV6-5; J gene: TRBJ1-2; clone size: many; D gene: -
CDR3 DNA: TGTGCCACAAAGCGGGGTATGAACACTGAAGCTTTCTTT; CDR3 protein: CATKRGMNTEAFF; V gene: TRBV28; J gene: TRBJ1-1; clone size: many; D gene: -
CDR3 DNA: TGTGCCAGTATCTCGACAGGGTGGCCCGGGGAGCTGTTTTTT; CDR3 protein: CASISTGWPGELFF; V gene: TRBV19; J gene: TRBJ2-2; clone size: once; D gene: TRBD1
CDR3 DNA: TGTGCCAGCAGCTTCTGGGACAGCGGTGAGCAGTACTTC; CDR3 protein: CASSFWDSGEQYF; V gene: TRBV7-9; J gene: TRBJ2-7; clone size: few; D gene: TRBD1
CDR3 DNA: TGTGCCAGTGGACAGCAAACTTTTGAAGCTTTCTTT; CDR3 protein: CASGQQTFEAFF; V gene: TRBV19; J gene: TRBJ1-1; clone size: -; D gene: -
CDR3 DNA: TGCAGCGTTGAAGGGGGAACAGGGCCGGGGGACATTCAGTACTTC; CDR3 protein: CSVEGGTGPGDIQYF; V gene: TRBV29-1; J gene: TRBJ2-4; clone size: few; D gene: -
CDR3 DNA: TGTGCCAGCTCACCAGCCGGGACTAGCGGTGAGACCCAGTACTTC; CDR3 protein: CASSPAGTSGETQYF; V gene: TRBV18; J gene: TRBJ2-5; clone size: few; D gene: TRBD2
CDR3 DNA: TGTGCCAGCAGCGTAGCTCAGGGGCGGGAGAACATTCAGTACTTC; CDR3 protein: CASSVAQGRENIQYF; V gene: TRBV9; J gene: TRBJ2-4; clone size: -; D gene: -
CDR3 DNA: TGTGCCATCAGGGAGGGGACAGACTCCTACGAGCAGTACTTC; CDR3 protein: CAIREGTDSYEQYF; V gene: TRBV10-3; J gene: TRBJ2-7; clone size: many; D gene: -
CDR3 DNA: TGCAGTGCTATTGGCCAGGGGTTCTATAGCAATCAGCCCCAGCATTTT; CDR3 protein: CSAIGQGFYSNQPQHF; V gene: TRBV20-1; J gene: TRBJ1-5; clone size: many; D gene: -
CDR3 DNA: TGTGCCAGCAGCTTAGAGGGGCTGCAGGGGGCCGTTAAGTACCAAGAGACCCAGTACTTC; CDR3 protein: CASSLEGLQGAVKYQETQYF; V gene: TRBV7-6; J gene: TRBJ2-5; clone size: many; D gene: TRBD1
CDR3 DNA: TGCGCCAGCAGCTTGAGAGGACAGGGGGACTATGGCTACACCTTC; CDR3 protein: CASSLRGQGDYGYTF; V gene: TRBV5-1; J gene: TRBJ1-2; clone size: -; D gene: TRBD1
CDR3 DNA: TGCAGCATTCGCCGACAGGGTGGCGCGAACGAGCAGTACTTC; CDR3 protein: CSIRRQGGANEQYF; V gene: TRBV29-1; J gene: TRBJ2-7; clone size: many; D gene: TRBD1
CDR3 DNA: TGTGCCAGCAGTGCTCTGAGAGGTCTCCCCTCCTACGAGCAGTACTTC; CDR3 protein: CASSALRGLPSYEQYF; V gene: TRBV6-1; J gene: TRBJ2-7; clone size: -; D gene: -
CDR3 DNA: TGTGCCAGCAGCTTGATCGCGCTGGTGGCACTTGCTGGCACTGAAGCTTTCTTT; CDR3 protein: CASSLIALVALAGTEAFF; V gene: TRBV5-8; J gene: TRBJ1-1; clone size: -; D gene: -
CDR3 DNA: TGTGCCAGCAGAAGGATAATCTCCGAGACAGGGGGTTCCGGGGAGCTGTTTTTT; CDR3 protein: CASRRIISETGGSGELFF; V gene: TRBV6-1; J gene: TRBJ2-2; clone size: -; D gene: TRBD1
CDR3 DNA: TGCAGCGTTGAGCGTCCTCAGGGGAACATTCAGTACTTC; CDR3 protein: CSVERPQGNIQYF; V gene: TRBV29-1; J gene: TRBJ2-4; clone size: many; D gene: -
CDR3 DNA: TGTGCCAGCAGTGGGTGGACTAGCCTCTACGAGCAGTACTTC; CDR3 protein: CASSGWTSLYEQYF; V gene: TRBV6-1; J gene: TRBJ2-7; clone size: many; D gene: TRBD2
CDR3 DNA: TGTGCCAGCAGTTTTACTGGGGTCACTGAAGCTTTCTTT; CDR3 protein: CASSFTGVTEAFF; V gene: TRBV28; J gene: TRBJ1-1; clone size: -; D gene: -
CDR3 DNA: TGTGCCAGTAGTCCTGAGGGAGGGACAGCGGCACGTTCGCCCCAGCATTTT; CDR3 protein: CASSPEGGTAARSPQHF; V gene: TRBV19; J gene: TRBJ1-5; clone size: -; D gene: TRBD1
CDR3 DNA: TGTGCCAGCAGCTTAGACGGGACAGGGGTCGGCTACACCTTC; CDR3 protein: CASSLDGTGVGYTF; V gene: TRBV7-2; J gene: TRBJ1-2; clone size: many; D gene: TRBD1
CDR3 DNA: TGTGCCAGCAGCCACGCGGGACTACGGAATGAAAAACTGTTTTTT; CDR3 protein: CASSHAGLRNEKLFF; V gene: TRBV14; J gene: TRBJ1-4; clone size: -; D gene: -
CDR3 DNA: TGCAGTGCTAACGGGCCGGGACTAGCGGGAGTGGGTGAGCAGTACTTC; CDR3 protein: CSANGPGLAGVGEQYF; V gene: TRBV20-1; J gene: TRBJ2-7; clone size: many; D gene: TRBD2
CDR3 DNA: TGCAGTGCGAGCCCCATGACGGGGGCCACCTACGAGCAGTACTTC; CDR3 protein: CSASPMTGATYEQYF; V gene: TRBV20-1; J gene: TRBJ2-7; clone size: many; D gene: -
CDR3 DNA: TGTGCCTGGAGGTTAAAGGGGAACCAAGAGACCCAGTACTTC; CDR3 protein: CAWRLKGNQETQYF; V gene: TRBV30; J gene: TRBJ2-5; clone size: few; D gene: -
CDR3 DNA: TGCAGCGGGTGGGTTAACACTGAAGCTTTCTTT; CDR3 protein: CSGWVNTEAFF; V gene: TRBV29-1; J gene: TRBJ1-1; clone size: -; D gene: -
CDR3 DNA: TGTGCCAGCAGCCAAGAAGGGAGACAGGGGGCGGCCACCGGGGAGCTGTTTTTT; CDR3 protein: CASSQEGRQGAATGELFF; V gene: TRBV14; J gene: TRBJ2-2; clone size: -; D gene: TRBD1
CDR3 DNA: TGCAGCGTTCGACAGGGCACCAGCGAGCAGTACTTC; CDR3 protein: CSVRQGTSEQYF; V gene: TRBV29-1; J gene: TRBJ2-7; clone size: many; D gene: TRBD1
CDR3 DNA: TGTGCCAGTAACCCTCCCAGGGCAGGAGCTTTCTTT; CDR3 protein: CASNPPRAGAFF; V gene: TRBV19; J gene: TRBJ1-1; clone size: many; D gene: -
CDR3 DNA: TGTGCCAGCAGCCAGCCGGAGGAGGGACTCTATGGCTACACCTTC; CDR3 protein: CASSQPEEGLYGYTF; V gene: TRBV5-4; J gene: TRBJ1-2; clone size: -; D gene: -
CDR3 DNA: TGCAGTGCTAGACCCCCTAGCGGGAGCATCGCCGGGGAGCTGTTTTTT; CDR3 protein: CSARPPSGSIAGELFF; V gene: TRBV20-1; J gene: TRBJ2-2; clone size: few; D gene: TRBD2
CDR3 DNA: TGTGCCAGCAGCGCCACGGGAGGAGGCGAGCAGTACTTC; CDR3 protein: CASSATGGGEQYF; V gene: TRBV7-3; J gene: TRBJ2-7; clone size: many; D gene: TRBD2
CDR3 DNA: TGTGCCAGCAGTTTAAGCGGGAAGGGACTTGAGCAGTTCTTC; CDR3 protein: CASSLSGKGLEQFF; V gene: TRBV28; J gene: TRBJ2-1; clone size: -; D gene: TRBD2